This TCR beta chain was sequenced during a study of shared clonotypes between healthy human individuals. Across the study: Each donor's CD4 naive and CD4 memory cells filled three plates apiece, CD8 naive two, and CD8 memory one.

CDR3 length equals 16 residues. Trimming stripped 2 bases from V and 0 bases from J, with 12 bases between. From germline, CDR1 is SGHVS and CDR2 FQNEAQ. The authors distributed each subset's genomic DNA evenly over several immunoSEQ plates. The data were produced by immunoSEQ multiplex PCR, yet TCRdb's version contains in-frame clones alone and is incomplete. The sample consists of around 550,000 clones, about 95% of them appearing once. Naivety among CD8 cells was defined by CD45RO negativity and positive CCR7 selection, thereby excluding terminally differentiated effector memory CD45RA+ cells. This clonotype was obtained from a woman aged 25 to 45 in good health. The sample comprised naive CD8+ T cells sorted from blood. The chain couples TRBV7-8 to TRBJ2-3; no reliable D call. The CDR3 DNA is TGTGCCAGCAGCTTATGGGCGGCTCCGAGCACAGATACGCAGTATTTT. This codes for CASSLWAAPSTDTQYF.